This T cell receptor beta chain was observed in a study of cytomegalovirus exposure and HLA in healthy donors. Researchers ran the PCR with 60 Vbeta and 13 Jbeta primers. The assay was immunoSEQ multiplex PCR, and TCRdb's table has in-frame clones only and misses some. The sample holds approximately 100,000 clones, 65% seen once. V lost 3 bases to trimming and J lost 8 bases; unmatched junction nucleotides: 8. Germline values: CDR1 SGHNT, CDR2 YENEEA. The CDR3 contains 15 residues. Overall study findings and caveats: Exclusion applied to some V segments, including TRBV6-2 and TRBV6-3, as they were indistinguishable. Overall, roughly 160 TCR beta chains were annotated as cytomegalovirus-associated. Presence/absence analyses assumed roughly uniform sequencing depth across donors, which may not hold. An ancestry cluster, one associated with Asian ancestry, reportedly showed fewer N-insertions than the approximately 670-donor mean in a later analysis.

Details on this clone: Its antigen remains unidentified.

The clonotype originates from a man aged 25 to 45 in good health and CMV-seropositive. The sample consisted of PBMCs. The chain uses TRBV11-3 and TRBJ2-1; 9 bases fit TRBD2. The CDR3 loop is CASSLGLAGFDEQFF. CDR3 sequence (DNA): TGTGCCAGCAGCTTGGGGCTAGCGGGGTTTGATGAGCAGTTCTTC.